The 26 T cell receptor beta chains presented below share a single source sample, sequenced in a study of cytomegalovirus exposure and HLA in healthy donors. The PCR had 60 Vbeta and 13 Jbeta primers. Measured with immunoSEQ multiplex PCR; TCRdb has only the in-frame clones, and not every one. The sample records 80,000 to 130,000 clones, approximately 80% being singletons. Input material: PBMCs. Receptors originate from a woman aged 18 to 35 in good health and CMV-seronegative.

This sequence joins TRBV18 and TRBJ1-1; weak D call: TRBD1 (5 bases). The CDR3 runs 13 residues. With 2 bases removed from V and 5 bases from J, the gap between germline ends came to 9 bases. Per germline, CDR1 KGHSH and CDR2 LQKENI. CDR3 region: CASSPSGETEAFF. Written as DNA, the CDR3 is TGTGCCAGCTCACCATCGGGGGAAACTGAAGCTTTCTTT.

The rearrangement links TRBV6-5 to TRBJ2-7; 7 bases agree with TRBD1. In germline, CDR1 is MNHEY, CDR2 SVGAGI. The CDR3 spans 15 residues. Germline trimming cut 5 bases from V and 2 bases from J; bases unmatched to any gene: 9. CDR3 sequence: CASSPDRALTYEQYF. CDR3 DNA sequence: TGTGCCAGCAGTCCCGACAGGGCGTTGACCTACGAGCAGTACTTC.

V is TRBV28 and J is TRBJ2-7, with a weak D call TRBD2 (6 bases). CDR3 length: 14 residues. Germline V gene lookup returns CDR1 MDHEN and CDR2 SYDVKM. V was clipped by 2 bases and J by 0 bases, with 8 bases between them. CDR3 region: CASSLGGGSYEQYF. The CDR3 DNA sequence: TGTGCCAGCAGTTTAGGGGGAGGCTCCTACGAGCAGTACTTC.

This clone was counted a single time. This chain connects TRBV9 to TRBJ2-2; 11 bases match TRBD1. V lost 3 bases and J lost 2; bases outside the gene matches: 12. Germline V gives CDR1 SGDLS, CDR2 YYNGEE. This CDR3 comprises 19 residues. The CDR3 is CASSENPDRGLANTGELFF. Written as DNA, the CDR3 is TGTGCCAGCAGCGAGAACCCGGACAGGGGGCTCGCCAACACCGGGGAGCTGTTTTTT. The whole variable domain, filled in from reference TRBV9 and TRBJ2-2, reads DSGVTQTPKHLITATGQRVTLRCSPRSGDLSVYWYQQSLDQGLQFLIQYYNGEERAKGNILERFSAQQFPDLHSELNLSSLELGDSALYFCASSENPDRGLANTGELFFGEGSRLTVL.

The chain is built from TRBV6-5 and TRBJ1-2; D ambiguous. Looked up from germline, CDR1 is MNHEY and CDR2 is SVGAGI. This CDR3 has 15 amino acids. V was clipped by 0 bases and J by 8 bases, with 16 bases between them. Written as DNA, the CDR3 is TGTGCCAGCAGTTACTCGACTCTCTCTCGGCAGGGCTACACCTTC. It yields the protein CASSYSTLSRQGYTF.

In DNA, the CDR3 is TGCGCCAGCAGCCAAGTGGCAGACTTCACAGATACGCAGTATTTT. This codes for CASSQVADFTDTQYF. The gene calls are TRBV4-1 and TRBJ2-3; D gene ambiguous. Per germline, CDR1 MGHRA and CDR2 YSYEKL. Trimming stripped 1 base from V and 2 bases from J, with 10 bases between. The CDR3 consists of 15 residues.

This sequence joins TRBV29-1 and TRBJ2-7; D call uncertain. V lost 6 bases to trimming and J lost 0 bases, with 12 bases between them. Germline values: CDR1 SQVTM, CDR2 ANQGSEA. The CDR3 sequence is 13 residues long. CDR3 bases: TGCAGCGTCCTGAGAGGCGGCTCCTACGAGCAGTACTTC. This gives the protein CSVLRGGSYEQYF.

The V and J genes are TRBV28 and TRBJ2-5, with 10 bases fitting TRBD2. Trimming removed 8 bases from V and 5 bases from J; junction bases left unmatched: 14. The length of the CDR3 is 16 residues. Germline V lookup: CDR1 MDHEN, CDR2 SYDVKM. The CDR3 loop is CASRTMGLAFEETQYF. In DNA form, the CDR3 reads TGTGCCAGCCGAACAATGGGACTAGCGTTTGAGGAGACCCAGTACTTC.

The chain has TRBV4-2 and TRBJ2-7; 7 nucleotides align to TRBD2. The germline V gene encodes CDR1 LGHNA and CDR2 YNFKEQ. After removal of 1 base from V and 5 bases from J, the junction contained 17 bases not matched to a gene. CDR3 size: 18 residues. The CDR3 reads CASSQAGGGAREPNEQYF. The CDR3 nucleotides read TGTGCCAGCAGCCAAGCGGGCGGTGGCGCGCGGGAGCCCAACGAGCAGTACTTC.

This chain links TRBV28 with TRBJ1-4, with 8 bases aligning to TRBD1. This CDR3 has 15 residues. CDR1 and CDR2 (germline): MDHEN, SYDVKM. V was pared by 5 bases and J by 7 bases, with 9 bases of the junction left unmatched. The CDR3 coding sequence is TGTGCCAGCAGTCCCTGGACAGGGAAGGGTGAAAAACTGTTTTTT. It codes for CASSPWTGKGEKLFF.

The chain couples TRBV28 to TRBJ1-1; TRBD1 might be the D (5 bases). CDR1 MDHEN and CDR2 SYDVKM come from the germline V gene. The CDR3 has 14 amino acids. Trimming removed 5 bases at V and 1 base at J, with 11 bases between. The DNA of the CDR3 is TGTGCCAGCAGTATTCGCGACAGGAACACTGAAGCTTTCTTT. It yields the protein CASSIRDRNTEAFF.

This clone was seen just once. This rearrangement joins TRBV11-2 to TRBJ1-6; 10 bases align to TRBD1. The V segment lost 5 bases and the J segment 9 bases; nucleotides outside the gene matches: 10. This CDR3 is 16 amino acids long. CDR1 is SGHAT, CDR2 FQNNGV, per germline. The CDR3, as DNA: TGTGCCAGCAGCCCAGGGGTGGGACAGGGGAGTTCACCCCTCCACTTT. As protein: CASSPGVGQGSSPLHF.

This clone was found once. V gene TRBV6-5 combines with J gene TRBJ1-2; TRBD1 agrees at 7 bases. Germline CDR1 reads MNHEY; CDR2 reads SVGAGI. V lost 6 bases, J lost 4 bases, and 5 bases stayed unmatched. CDR3 length: 13 amino acids. CDR3 sequence (DNA): TGTGCCAGCAGCCGGGGACAGATCTATGGCTACACCTTC. This codes for CASSRGQIYGYTF.

The chain links TRBV6-5 to TRBJ2-7; 11 positions agree with TRBD1. CDR3 size: 15 residues. CDR1 is MNHEY and CDR2 is SVGAGI in the germline V gene. The V segment lost 0 bases and the J segment 5 bases; nucleotides outside the gene matches: 3. This CDR3 is CASSYSWDRGDEQYF. The CDR3 region has the DNA TGTGCCAGCAGTTACTCATGGGACAGGGGGGACGAGCAGTACTTC.

The chain recombines TRBV28 with TRBJ2-5, with a tentative D call TRBD1 (5 bases). With 4 bases removed from V and 0 bases from J, the gap between germline ends came to 12 bases. Germline loops: CDR1 MDHEN, CDR2 SYDVKM. The CDR3 loop spans 15 amino acids. CDR3 loop: CASSSPGNHQETQYF. CDR3 in DNA: TGTGCCAGCAGTTCACCAGGGAACCACCAAGAGACCCAGTACTTC.

This clone was seen a single time. V usage is TRBV11-2 and J usage is TRBJ1-4, with 7 positions matching TRBD1. V dropped 4 bases and J dropped 4; count of bases not matched to a gene: 6. This CDR3 has 15 amino acids. Germline V gene lookup returns CDR1 SGHAT and CDR2 FQNNGV. CDR3 DNA sequence: TGTGCCAGCAGCTATGACAGGGATGTTAATGAAAAACTGTTTTTT. It encodes CASSYDRDVNEKLFF.

The chain carries TRBV11-2 and TRBJ2-5; 7 nucleotides line up with TRBD2. The CDR3 length is 13 residues. The germline V gene encodes CDR1 SGHAT and CDR2 FQNNGV. The ends lost 8 bases at V and 5 bases at J; junction bases unmatched: 8. CDR3 loop: CASDHYGGETQYF. The DNA of the CDR3 is TGTGCCAGCGACCACTACGGGGGGGAGACCCAGTACTTC.

The sample holds one count of this clone. The chain has TRBV19 and TRBJ1-1, with D hard to call. This CDR3 region has 15 residues. V was clipped by 4 bases and J by 4 bases, with 16 bases between them. CDR1 is LNHDA and CDR2 is SQIVND in the germline V gene (reference sequence). CDR3 bases: TGTGCCAGTAGTACCCGGAGGGCATCAATCACTGAAGCTTTCTTT. Its translation is CASSTRRASITEAFF.

The rearrangement links TRBV29-1 to TRBJ1-5; 7 bases agree with TRBD1. The V gene end was trimmed by 6 bases and the J gene end by 9 bases; junction bases not matched to a gene: 14. The CDR3 has 14 amino acids. Germline CDR1 is SQVTM and CDR2 is ANQGSEA. DNA for the CDR3: TGCAGCGTCCGACAAAAGGGGGCCCTAGGGCCCCAGCATTTT. Translated, it gives CSVRQKGALGPQHF.

The CDR3 sequence: CASSQRFYGYTF. The CDR3 coding sequence is TGTGCCAGCAGTCAGCGATTCTATGGCTACACCTTC. This chain uses TRBV5-4 with TRBJ1-2; D is undetermined. The CDR3 runs 12 residues. Germline-derived CDR1 and CDR2 are SGHNT and YYREEE (reference sequence). Trimming left V 5 bases short and J 4 bases short, with 9 bases between.

The CDR3 loop is CAWKPVGEGVKEQYF. CDR3 nucleotide sequence: TGTGCCTGGAAACCCGTCGGGGAGGGTGTGAAGGAGCAGTACTTC. The chain links TRBV30 to TRBJ2-7; 7 bases are a match to TRBD2. The J segment lost 7 bases and the V segment lost 4 bases, leaving 16 bases of the junction unmatched. The length of the CDR3 is 15 residues. From germline, CDR1 is GTSNPN and CDR2 SVGIG (reference sequence).

The chain is built from TRBV7-9 and TRBJ1-3; 7 bases are a match to TRBD1. The CDR3 is 16 amino acids. Germline CDR1 is SEHNR and CDR2 is FQNEAQ (reference sequence). Germline trimming cut 4 bases from V and 1 base from J; bases unmatched to any gene: 7. Here the CDR3 reads CASSSGQIRSGNTIYF. In DNA, the CDR3 is TGTGCCAGCAGCTCGGGACAGATCAGATCTGGAAACACCATATATTTT.

This clone appeared a single time. The chain combines TRBV9 with TRBJ1-2, with D unresolved. Germline CDR1 and CDR2: SGDLS and YYNGEE. The ends were cut back, 0 bases at V and 0 bases at J, with 6 bases in the middle. The CDR3 sequence is 14 residues long. The CDR3 reads CASSVGGANYGYTF. CDR3 bases: TGTGCCAGCAGCGTAGGCGGAGCTAACTATGGCTACACCTTC.

This chain joins TRBV19 and TRBJ2-1, with D perhaps matching TRBD2 (6 bases). This CDR3 is built from 16 residues. V was shortened by 3 bases and J by 5 bases, with 17 bases between the two germline ends. Germline lookup yields CDR1 LNHDA and CDR2 SQIVND (reference sequence). The CDR3 DNA reads TGTGCCAGTAGTATGGACCTCGGGACTCTACACAATGAGCAGTTCTTC. Protein: CASSMDLGTLHNEQFF.

This rearrangement joins TRBV6-5 to TRBJ1-1; no clear D. Per the germline V gene, CDR1 is MNHEY and CDR2 is SVGAGI. V dropped 0 bases and J dropped 5 bases, with 7 bases sitting between them. The CDR3 covers 13 residues. CDR3 amino acids: CASSYSAGTEAFF. CDR3 in DNA: TGTGCCAGCAGTTACTCAGCGGGGACTGAAGCTTTCTTT.

The chain combines TRBV11-2 with TRBJ2-1; tentative D call: TRBD2 (5 bases). Germline V CDR1 and CDR2: SGHAT, FQNNGV. This CDR3 contains 13 residues. V lost 2 bases to trimming and J lost 10 bases, with 12 bases between them. The CDR3 DNA reads as TGTGCCAGCAGCTTACTGGGAGCTAAGGAGCAGTTCTTC. Translating gives CASSLLGAKEQFF.